The next 3 T cell receptor beta chains were all read from a single sample in a study of beta chain features in type 1 diabetes. What was sequenced were expressed TCRB transcripts, since all of the isolated RNA had been reverse transcribed. Assay: immunoSEQ multiplex PCR; the TCRdb copy retains only in-frame clones and omits some. The sample consists of 900,000 or so clones, 15% to 20% of them appearing once. Sequencing was carried out using naive CD4+ T cells from blood. Source of these receptors: a woman between 18 and 29 years old in good health.

The V and J genes are TRBV5-1 and TRBJ2-3; D might be TRBD1 or TRBD2, each matching 6 bases. This CDR3 has 16 amino acids. Germline-derived CDR1 and CDR2 are SGHRS and YFSETQ. V lost 4 bases to trimming and J lost 4 bases, with 19 bases between them. The CDR3 sequence: CASSRRVGRGADTQYF. In DNA form, the CDR3 reads TGCGCCAGCAGCCGGAGGGTTGGCAGGGGCGCAGATACGCAGTATTTT.

V usage is TRBV9 and J usage is TRBJ2-2; TRBD2 matches 9 bases. The CDR3 contains 15 residues. CDR1 and CDR2 (germline): SGDLS, YYNGEE. With 3 bases clipped from V and 11 bases from J, the junction kept 11 bases outside the gene matches. DNA for the CDR3: TGTGCCAGCAGCGCCTTGGCTAGCGGGACTCGTGAGCTGTTTTTT. Residues: CASSALASGTRELFF.

The chain has TRBV2 and TRBJ2-1; TRBD2 matches at 10 bases. Germline V CDR1 and CDR2: SNHLY, FYNNEI. The CDR3 is made up of 13 amino acids. V lost 10 bases to trimming and J lost 5 bases; unmatched junction nucleotides: 5. CDR3 nucleotides: TGTGCCACTGCAGCGGGAGGGCACAATGAGCAGTTCTTC. It specifies CATAAGGHNEQFF.